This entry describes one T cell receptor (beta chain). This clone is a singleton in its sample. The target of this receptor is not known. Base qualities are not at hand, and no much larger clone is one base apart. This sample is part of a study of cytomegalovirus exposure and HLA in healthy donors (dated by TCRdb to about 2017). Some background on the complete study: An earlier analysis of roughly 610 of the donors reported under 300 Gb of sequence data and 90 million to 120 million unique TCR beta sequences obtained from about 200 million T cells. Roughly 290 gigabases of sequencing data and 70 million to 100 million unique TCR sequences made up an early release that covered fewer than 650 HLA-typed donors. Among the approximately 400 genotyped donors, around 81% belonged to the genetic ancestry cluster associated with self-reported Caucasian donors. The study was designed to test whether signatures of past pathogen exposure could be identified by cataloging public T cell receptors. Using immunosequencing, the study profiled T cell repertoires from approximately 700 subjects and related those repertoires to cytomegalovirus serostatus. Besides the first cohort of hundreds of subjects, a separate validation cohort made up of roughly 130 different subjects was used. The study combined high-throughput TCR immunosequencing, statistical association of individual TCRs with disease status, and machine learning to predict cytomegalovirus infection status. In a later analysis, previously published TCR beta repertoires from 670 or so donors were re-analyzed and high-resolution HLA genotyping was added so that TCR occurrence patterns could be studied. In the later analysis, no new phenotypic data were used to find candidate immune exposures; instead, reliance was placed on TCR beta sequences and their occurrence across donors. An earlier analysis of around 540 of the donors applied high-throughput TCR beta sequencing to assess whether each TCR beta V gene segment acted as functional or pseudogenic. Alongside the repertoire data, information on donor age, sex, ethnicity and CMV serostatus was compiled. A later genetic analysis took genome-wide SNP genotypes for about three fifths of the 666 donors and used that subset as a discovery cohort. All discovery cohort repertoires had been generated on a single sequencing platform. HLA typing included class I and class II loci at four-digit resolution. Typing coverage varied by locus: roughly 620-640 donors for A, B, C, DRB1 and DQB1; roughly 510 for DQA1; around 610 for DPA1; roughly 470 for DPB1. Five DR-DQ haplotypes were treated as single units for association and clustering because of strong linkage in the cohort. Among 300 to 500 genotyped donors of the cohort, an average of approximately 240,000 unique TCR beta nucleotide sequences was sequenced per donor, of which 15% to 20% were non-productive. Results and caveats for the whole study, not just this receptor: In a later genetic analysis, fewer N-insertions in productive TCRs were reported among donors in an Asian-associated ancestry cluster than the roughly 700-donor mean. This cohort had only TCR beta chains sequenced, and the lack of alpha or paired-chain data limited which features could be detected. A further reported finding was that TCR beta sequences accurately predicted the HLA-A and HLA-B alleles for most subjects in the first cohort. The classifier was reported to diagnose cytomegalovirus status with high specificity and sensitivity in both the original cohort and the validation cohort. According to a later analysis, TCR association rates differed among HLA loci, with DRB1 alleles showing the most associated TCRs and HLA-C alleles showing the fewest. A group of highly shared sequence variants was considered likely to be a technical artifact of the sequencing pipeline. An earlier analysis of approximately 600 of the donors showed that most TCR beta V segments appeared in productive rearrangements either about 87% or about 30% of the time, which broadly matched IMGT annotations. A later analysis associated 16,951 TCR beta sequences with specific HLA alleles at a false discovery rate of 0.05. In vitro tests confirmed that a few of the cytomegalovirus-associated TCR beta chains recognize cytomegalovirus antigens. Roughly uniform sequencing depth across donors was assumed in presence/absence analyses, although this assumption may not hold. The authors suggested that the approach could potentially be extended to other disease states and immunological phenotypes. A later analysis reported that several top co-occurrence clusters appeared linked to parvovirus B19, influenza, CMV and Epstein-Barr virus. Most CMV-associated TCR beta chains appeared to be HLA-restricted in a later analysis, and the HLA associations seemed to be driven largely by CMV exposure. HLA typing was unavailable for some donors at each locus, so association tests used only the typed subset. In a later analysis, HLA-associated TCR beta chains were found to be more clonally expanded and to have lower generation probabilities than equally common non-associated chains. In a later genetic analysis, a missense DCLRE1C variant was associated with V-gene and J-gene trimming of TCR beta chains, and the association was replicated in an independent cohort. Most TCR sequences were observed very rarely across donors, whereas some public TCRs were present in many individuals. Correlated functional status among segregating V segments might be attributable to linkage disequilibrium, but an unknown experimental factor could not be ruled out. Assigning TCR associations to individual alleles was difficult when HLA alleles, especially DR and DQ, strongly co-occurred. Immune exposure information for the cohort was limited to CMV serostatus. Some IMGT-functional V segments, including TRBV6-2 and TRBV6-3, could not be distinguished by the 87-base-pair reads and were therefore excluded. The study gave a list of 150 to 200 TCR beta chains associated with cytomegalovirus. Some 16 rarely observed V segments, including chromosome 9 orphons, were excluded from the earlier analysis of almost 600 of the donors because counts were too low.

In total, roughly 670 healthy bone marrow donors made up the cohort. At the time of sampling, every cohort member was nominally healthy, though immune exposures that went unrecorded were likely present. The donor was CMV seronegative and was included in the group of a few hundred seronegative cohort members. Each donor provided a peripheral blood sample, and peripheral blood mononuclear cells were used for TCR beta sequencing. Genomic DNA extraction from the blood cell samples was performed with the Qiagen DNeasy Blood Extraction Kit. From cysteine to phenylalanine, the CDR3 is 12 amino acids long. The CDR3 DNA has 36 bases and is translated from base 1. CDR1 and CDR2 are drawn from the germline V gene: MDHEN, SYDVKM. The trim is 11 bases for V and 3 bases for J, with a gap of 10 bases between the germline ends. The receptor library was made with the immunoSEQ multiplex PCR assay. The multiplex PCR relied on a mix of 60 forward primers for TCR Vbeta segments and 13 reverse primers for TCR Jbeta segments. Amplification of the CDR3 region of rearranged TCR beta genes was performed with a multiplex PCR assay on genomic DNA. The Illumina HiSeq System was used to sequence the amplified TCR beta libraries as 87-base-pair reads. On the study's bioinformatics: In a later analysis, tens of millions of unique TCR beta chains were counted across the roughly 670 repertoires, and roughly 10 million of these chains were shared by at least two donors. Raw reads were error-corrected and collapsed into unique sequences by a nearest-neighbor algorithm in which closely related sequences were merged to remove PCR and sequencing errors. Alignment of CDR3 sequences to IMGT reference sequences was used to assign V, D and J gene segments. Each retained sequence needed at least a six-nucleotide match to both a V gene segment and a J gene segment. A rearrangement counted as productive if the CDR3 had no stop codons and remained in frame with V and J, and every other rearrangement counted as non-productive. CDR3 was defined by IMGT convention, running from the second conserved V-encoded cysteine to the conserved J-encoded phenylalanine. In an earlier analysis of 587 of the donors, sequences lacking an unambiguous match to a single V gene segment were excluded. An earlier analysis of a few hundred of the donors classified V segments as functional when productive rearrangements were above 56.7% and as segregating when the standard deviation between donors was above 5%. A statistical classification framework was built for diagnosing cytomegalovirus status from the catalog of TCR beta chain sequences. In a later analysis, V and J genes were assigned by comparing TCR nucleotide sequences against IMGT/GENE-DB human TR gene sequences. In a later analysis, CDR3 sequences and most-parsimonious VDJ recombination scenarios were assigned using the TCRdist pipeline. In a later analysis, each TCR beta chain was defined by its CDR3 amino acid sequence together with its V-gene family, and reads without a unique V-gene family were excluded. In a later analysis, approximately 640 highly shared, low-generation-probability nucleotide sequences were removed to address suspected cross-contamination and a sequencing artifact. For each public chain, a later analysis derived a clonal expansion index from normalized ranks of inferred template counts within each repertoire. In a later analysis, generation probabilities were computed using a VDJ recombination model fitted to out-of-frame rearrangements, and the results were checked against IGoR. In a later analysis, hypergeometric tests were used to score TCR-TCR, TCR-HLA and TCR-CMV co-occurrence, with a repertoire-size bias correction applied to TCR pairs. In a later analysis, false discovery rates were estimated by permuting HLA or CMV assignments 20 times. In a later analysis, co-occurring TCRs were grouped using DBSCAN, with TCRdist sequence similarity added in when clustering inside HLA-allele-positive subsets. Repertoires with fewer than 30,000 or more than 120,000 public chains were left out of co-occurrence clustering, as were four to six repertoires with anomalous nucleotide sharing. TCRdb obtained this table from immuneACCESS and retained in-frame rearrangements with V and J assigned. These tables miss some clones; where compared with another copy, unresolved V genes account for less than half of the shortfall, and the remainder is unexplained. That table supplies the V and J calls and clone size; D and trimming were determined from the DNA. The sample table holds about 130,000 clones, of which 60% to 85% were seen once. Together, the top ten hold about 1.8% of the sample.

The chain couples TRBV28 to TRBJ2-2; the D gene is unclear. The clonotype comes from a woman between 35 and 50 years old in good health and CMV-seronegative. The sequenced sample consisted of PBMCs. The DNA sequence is TGTGCCGTCGGAGTTTACACCGGGGAGCTGTTTTTT. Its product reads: CAVGVYTGELFF.